Shown below are 21 T cell receptor beta chains from a single sample sequenced in a study of T cell changes during pregnancy in multiple sclerosis. Sequenced by immunoSEQ multiplex PCR; TCRdb stores in-frame clones only, minus some. The data hold tens of thousands of clones, with more than 80% observed a single time. The sample in question was peripheral blood, obtained in the second trimester of pregnancy. The receptors come from a female donor with multiple sclerosis, enrolled in a pregnancy study.

The rearrangement joins TRBV9 to TRBJ1-6; D uncertain. The germline V and J ends were trimmed by 2 bases and 7 bases, with 10 bases remaining between them. The CDR3 extends over 14 amino acids. The germline gives CDR1 SGDLS, CDR2 YYNGEE. CDR3 nucleotide sequence: TGTGCCAGCAGCGTCGGGAGCTCCAATTCACCCCTCCACTTT. This encodes CASSVGSSNSPLHF.

The chain combines TRBV28 with TRBJ1-1, with a weak D call TRBD1 (6 bases). V lost 8 bases and J lost 1, with 29 bases in between. The CDR3 totals 19 residues. Germline-derived CDR1 and CDR2 are MDHEN and SYDVKM. The chain's CDR3 is CASAQQGRGPEVGNTEAFF. The CDR3 DNA sequence: TGTGCCAGCGCCCAGCAGGGCAGGGGCCCTGAGGTCGGGAACACTGAAGCTTTCTTT.

The chain combines TRBV7-2 with TRBJ2-3; 10 bases map to TRBD1. Germline CDR1 and CDR2: SGHTA and FQGNSA. The CDR3 extends over 17 amino acids. The junction had 6 bases not matched to a gene; V was cut back by 2 bases and J by 1 base. CDR3 amino acids: CASSLLFGQGGTDTQYF. The CDR3 DNA reads as TGTGCCAGCAGCTTACTCTTCGGACAGGGGGGCACAGATACGCAGTATTTT.

The chain uses TRBV2 and TRBJ2-3; 8 nucleotides align to TRBD2. The V segment lost 6 bases and the J segment 8 bases; nucleotides outside the gene matches: 19. Germline CDR1 and CDR2: SNHLY and FYNNEI. The CDR3 extends over 17 amino acids. CDR3 DNA sequence: TGTGCCAGCAGGCCCAGGATAGCGGGGAGGCATCTAGGTACGCAGTATTTT. Residues: CASRPRIAGRHLGTQYF.

This clone was picked up one time. The chain joins TRBV2 to TRBJ2-6; weak D call: TRBD1 (6 bases). Trimming removed 4 bases at V and 0 bases at J, with 10 bases between. This CDR3 comprises 16 residues. Looked up from germline, CDR1 is SNHLY and CDR2 is FYNNEI. The CDR3 reads CASSVTGFSGANVLTF. The CDR3 DNA follows: TGTGCCAGCAGTGTCACAGGGTTCTCTGGGGCCAACGTCCTGACTTTC.

The CDR3 spells CASSLTTGFNEKLFF. The CDR3, as DNA: TGTGCCAGCAGCTTAACGACAGGGTTTAATGAAAAACTGTTTTTT. The chain has TRBV9 and TRBJ1-4, with TRBD1 matching over 7 bases. After removal of 4 bases from V and 4 bases from J, the junction contained 7 bases not matched to a gene. This CDR3 has 15 amino acids. The germline V gene has CDR1 SGDLS and CDR2 YYNGEE.

The chain recombines TRBV11-2 with TRBJ1-1; no reliable D call. V was pared by 4 bases and J by 1 base, with 13 bases between. Germline CDR1 reads SGHAT; CDR2 reads FQNNGV. CDR3 length: 15 amino acids. CDR3: CASSYRAAENTEAFF. CDR3 in DNA: TGTGCCAGCAGCTATCGCGCGGCGGAGAACACTGAAGCTTTCTTT.

The chain carries TRBV5-6 and TRBJ2-1; TRBD2 agrees at 12 bases. This CDR3 spans 15 amino acids. The junction had 2 bases not matched to a gene; V was cut back by 4 bases and J by 3 bases. Looked up from germline, CDR1 is SGHDT and CDR2 is YYEEEE. Written as DNA, the CDR3 is TGTGCCAGCAGCCCTAGCGGGGGGGACTACAATGAGCAGTTCTTC. The encoded protein is CASSPSGGDYNEQFF. The full variable domain, rest sourced from reference TRBV5-6 and TRBJ2-1, is DAGVTQSPTHLIKTRGQQVTLRCSPKSGHDTVSWYQQALGQGPQFIFQYYEEEERQRGNFPDRFSGHQFPNYSSELNVNALLLGDSALYLCASSPSGGDYNEQFFGPGTRLTVL.

V gene TRBV6-5 combines with J gene TRBJ2-3; D unresolved. Germline values: CDR1 MNHEY, CDR2 SVGAGI. This CDR3 has 13 amino acids. Trimming took 4 bases from V and 2 from J, leaving 7 bases between them. The CDR3 spells CASSSLYTDTQYF. DNA of the CDR3: TGTGCCAGCAGTTCCCTCTACACAGATACGCAGTATTTT.

The chain uses TRBV7-3 and TRBJ2-2; D uncertain. The CDR3 sequence is 15 residues long. Germline V gives CDR1 SGHTA, CDR2 FQGTGA. V lost 0 bases to trimming and J lost 1 base, with 6 bases between them. In DNA, the CDR3 is TGTGCCAGCAGCTTAACGTCCCAGAACACCGGGGAGCTGTTTTTT. Its translation is CASSLTSQNTGELFF.

This clone has just a few counts. V usage is TRBV5-6 and J usage is TRBJ1-6; 8 positions match TRBD1. The CDR3 totals 17 residues. V shed 6 bases, J shed 4 bases, and the junction held 12 bases outside the gene matches. Germline V gene sequence: CDR1 SGHDT, CDR2 YYEEEE. CDR3 amino acids: CASNWLQGETYNSPLHF. CDR3 nucleotides: TGTGCCAGCAACTGGTTACAGGGGGAGACTTATAATTCACCCCTCCACTTT. Supplemented by reference TRBV5-6 and TRBJ1-6, the full variable domain reads DAGVTQSPTHLIKTRGQQVTLRCSPKSGHDTVSWYQQALGQGPQFIFQYYEEEERQRGNFPDRFSGHQFPNYSSELNVNALLLGDSALYLCASNWLQGETYNSPLHFGNGTRLTVT.

This clone has a single count. The chain links TRBV7-3 to TRBJ2-7; D perhaps matches TRBD1 (6 bases). Trimming left V 0 bases short and J 5 bases short, with 14 bases between. This CDR3 has 15 residues. Looked up from germline, CDR1 is SGHTA and CDR2 is FQGTGA. The CDR3 sequence: CASSLTVTGFNEQYF. The CDR3 coding sequence is TGTGCCAGCAGCTTAACAGTAACAGGGTTTAACGAGCAGTACTTC. The entire variable domain, with the rest obtained from reference TRBV7-3 and TRBJ2-7, is as follows: GAGVSQTPSNKVTEKGKYVELRCDPISGHTALYWYRQSLGQGPEFLIYFQGTGAADDSGLPNDRFFAVRPEGSVSTLKIQRTERGDSAVYLCASSLTVTGFNEQYFGPGTRLTVT.

The chain joins TRBV7-2 to TRBJ1-6; TRBD1 matches 7 bases. CDR3 length equals 18 residues. The germline V gene has CDR1 SGHTA and CDR2 FQGNSA. V gave up 2 bases and J gave up 5 bases; unmatched junction bases: 12. The CDR3 reads CASSLFVGTETHNSPLHF. For the CDR3, the DNA is TGTGCCAGCAGCTTATTTGTCGGGACAGAAACCCATAATTCACCCCTCCACTTT.

The J gene is TRBJ2-5, the V gene TRBV4-1, with TRBD2 matching 9 bases. Germline assignment: CDR1 MGHRA and CDR2 YSYEKL. V gave up 0 bases and J gave up 2 bases; unmatched junction bases: 4. The CDR3 spans 16 residues. Written as DNA, the CDR3 is TGCGCCAGCAGCCAAGAAGGAGCGGGGGGTCAAGAGACCCAGTACTTC. Amino acids: CASSQEGAGGQETQYF.

The rearrangement uses TRBV7-9 and TRBJ1-4; 9 bases map to TRBD1. Trimming cost V 1 base and J 7 bases; bases outside gene matches: 4. Looked up from germline, CDR1 is SEHNR and CDR2 is FQNEAQ (reference sequence). The CDR3 contains 15 residues. The CDR3 DNA reads TGTGCCAGCAGCTTAGGCGACAGGGGGAGTGAAAAACTGTTTTTT. The encoded protein is CASSLGDRGSEKLFF.

The V gene is TRBV2, the J gene TRBJ2-2; the match to TRBD1 covers 10 bases. The ends lost 3 bases at V and 5 bases at J; junction bases unmatched: 9. Germline loops: CDR1 SNHLY, CDR2 FYNNEI. This CDR3 has 17 amino acids. The CDR3 DNA sequence: TGTGCCAGCAGTGAGAGGACAGGGGGGCTTGGAACCGGGGAGCTGTTTTTT. Translation gives CASSERTGGLGTGELFF.

The rearrangement uses TRBV7-8 and TRBJ2-5; TRBD1 might be the D (6 bases). The germline CDR1 and CDR2 sequences are SGHVS and FQNEAQ. The ends were cut back, 1 base at V and 5 bases at J, with 11 bases in the middle. The CDR3 contains 14 residues. The CDR3 DNA reads TGTGCCAGCAGCTTAGTGGGGGCTGGGGAGACCCAGTACTTC. Translated: CASSLVGAGETQYF.

The chain combines TRBV13 with TRBJ1-5; weak D call: TRBD1 (5 bases). CDR1 is PRHDT and CDR2 is FYEKMQ in the germline V gene (reference sequence). Deletions cut 4 bases from V and 2 bases from J, with 12 bases between. The CDR3 has 15 residues. The CDR3 DNA sequence: TGTGCCAGCAGCTCAAGGCGGGGGGGCAATCAGCCCCAGCATTTT. As protein: CASSSRRGGNQPQHF.

This clone was seen once. The CDR3, as DNA: TGTGCCAGTAGTACGACAGGAGGCTATCAGCCCCAGCATTTT. Translated: CASSTTGGYQPQHF. The chain combines TRBV19 with TRBJ1-5; TRBD1 might be the D (6 bases). V was pared by 4 bases and J by 5 bases, with 12 bases between. This CDR3 has 14 residues. Germline assignment: CDR1 LNHDA and CDR2 SQIVND (reference sequence).

The chain carries TRBV7-7 and TRBJ2-3; 12 positions agree with TRBD2. The V and J ends lost 5 bases and 7 bases, in that order; junction bases with no gene match: 7. The CDR3 is 15 residues long. The germline V gene encodes CDR1 SSHAT and CDR2 FNYEAQ (reference sequence). The CDR3 loop is CASSPSSGGANTQYF. The DNA of the CDR3 is TGTGCCAGCAGCCCCTCTAGCGGGGGGGCGAATACGCAGTATTTT.

V gene TRBV11-2 combines with J gene TRBJ2-7, with D maybe TRBD1 (6 bases). CDR3 length equals 13 residues. Trimming took 3 bases from V and 2 from J, leaving 8 bases between them. The germline V gene encodes CDR1 SGHAT and CDR2 FQNNGV. The CDR3 DNA sequence: TGTGCCAGCAGCTTCACAGGGACCTACGAGCAGTACTTC. Translating gives CASSFTGTYEQYF.